This TCR beta chain comes out of a study of beta chain features in type 1 diabetes. The CDR3 contains 12 residues. Germline V gives CDR1 GTSNPN, CDR2 SVGIG (reference sequence). With 2 bases removed from V and 13 bases from J, the gap between germline ends came to 17 bases. This clone was seen a handful of times. As every portion of the isolated RNA was reverse transcribed, the sequencing read expressed TCRB transcripts. Sequencing was performed with immunoSEQ multiplex PCR; in TCRdb, only in-frame clones are kept and a portion is missing. The sample contains just over 450,000 clones, around 30% of which appear only once.

The origin of this receptor is a man between 18 and 35 years old in good health. This sequence joins TRBV30 and TRBJ1-2; D unresolved. The sequencing sample was made of naive CD4+ T cells from blood. The CDR3 DNA reads as TGTGCCTGGAGTCCCAAGGGCCTTGCGGGCACCTTC. It specifies CAWSPKGLAGTF.